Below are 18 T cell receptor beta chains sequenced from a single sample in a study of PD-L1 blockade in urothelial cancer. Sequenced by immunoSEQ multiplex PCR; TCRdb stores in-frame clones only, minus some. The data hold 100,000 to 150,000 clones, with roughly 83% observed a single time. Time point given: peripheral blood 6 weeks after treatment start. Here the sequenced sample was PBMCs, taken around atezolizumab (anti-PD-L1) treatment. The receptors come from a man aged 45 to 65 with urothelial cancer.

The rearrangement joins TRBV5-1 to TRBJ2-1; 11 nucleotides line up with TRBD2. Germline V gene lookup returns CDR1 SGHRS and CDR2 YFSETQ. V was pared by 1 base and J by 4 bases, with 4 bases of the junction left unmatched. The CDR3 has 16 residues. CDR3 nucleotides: TGCGCCAGCAGCTTGACTAGCGGGGGTGTGTACAATGAGCAGTTCTTC. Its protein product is CASSLTSGGVYNEQFF.

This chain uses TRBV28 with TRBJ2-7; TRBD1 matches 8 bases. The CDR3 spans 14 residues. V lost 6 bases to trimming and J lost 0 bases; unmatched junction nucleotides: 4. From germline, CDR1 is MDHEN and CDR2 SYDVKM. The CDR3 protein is CASRGQVSSYEQYF. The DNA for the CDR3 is TGTGCCAGCAGGGGACAGGTGAGCTCCTACGAGCAGTACTTC.

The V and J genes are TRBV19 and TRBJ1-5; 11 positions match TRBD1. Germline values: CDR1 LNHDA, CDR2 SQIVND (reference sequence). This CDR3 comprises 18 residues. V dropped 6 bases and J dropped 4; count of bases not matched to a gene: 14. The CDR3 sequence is CASRLRDRGIRGNQPQHF. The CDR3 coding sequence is TGTGCCAGTAGACTCCGGGACAGGGGGATTCGTGGGAATCAGCCCCAGCATTTT.

The CDR3 protein is CASSQELLVGAEAFF. Written as DNA, the CDR3 is TGCGCCAGCAGCCAAGAGCTTTTGGTAGGGGCTGAAGCTTTCTTT. The chain combines TRBV4-1 with TRBJ1-1; weak D call: TRBD1 (5 bases). Germline CDR1 and CDR2: MGHRA and YSYEKL. Trimming removed 0 bases from V and 6 bases from J, with 14 bases in between. The CDR3 runs to 15 residues.

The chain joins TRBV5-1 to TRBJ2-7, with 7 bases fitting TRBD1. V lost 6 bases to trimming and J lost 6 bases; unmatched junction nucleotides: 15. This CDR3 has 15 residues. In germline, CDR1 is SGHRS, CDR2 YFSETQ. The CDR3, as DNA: TGCGCCAGCACCCCTCAGGGGGACGAATGGGCCGAGCAGTACTTC. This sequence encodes CASTPQGDEWAEQYF.

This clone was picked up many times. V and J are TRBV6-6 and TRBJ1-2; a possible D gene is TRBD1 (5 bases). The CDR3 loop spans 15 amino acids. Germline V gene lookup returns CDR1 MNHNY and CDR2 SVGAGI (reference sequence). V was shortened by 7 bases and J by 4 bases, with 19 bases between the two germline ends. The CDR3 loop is CASTDGGITGYGYTF. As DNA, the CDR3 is TGTGCCAGCACTGACGGGGGGATAACTGGCTATGGCTACACCTTC.

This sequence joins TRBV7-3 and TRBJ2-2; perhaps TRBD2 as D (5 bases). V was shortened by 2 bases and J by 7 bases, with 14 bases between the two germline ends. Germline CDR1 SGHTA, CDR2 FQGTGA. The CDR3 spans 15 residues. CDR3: CASSLSLLDNGELFF. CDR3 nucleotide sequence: TGTGCCAGCAGCTTATCCCTACTAGATAACGGGGAGCTGTTTTTT.

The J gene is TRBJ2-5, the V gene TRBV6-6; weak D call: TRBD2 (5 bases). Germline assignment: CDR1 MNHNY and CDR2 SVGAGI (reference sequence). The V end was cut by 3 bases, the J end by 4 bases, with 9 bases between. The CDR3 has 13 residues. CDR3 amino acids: CASSYLEGETQYF. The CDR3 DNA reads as TGTGCCAGCAGTTATCTAGAGGGAGAGACCCAGTACTTC.

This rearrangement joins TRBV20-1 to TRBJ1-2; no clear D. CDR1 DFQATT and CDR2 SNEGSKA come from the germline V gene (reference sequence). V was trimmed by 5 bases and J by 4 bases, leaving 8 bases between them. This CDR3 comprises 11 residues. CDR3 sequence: CSAGLIYGYTF. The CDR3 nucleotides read TGCAGTGCTGGACTGATCTATGGCTACACCTTC.

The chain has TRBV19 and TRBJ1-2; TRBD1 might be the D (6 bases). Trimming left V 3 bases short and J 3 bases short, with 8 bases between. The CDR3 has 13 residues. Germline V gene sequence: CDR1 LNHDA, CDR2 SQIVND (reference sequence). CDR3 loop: CASSIRGDYGYTF. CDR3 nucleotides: TGTGCCAGTAGTATCAGGGGAGACTATGGCTACACCTTC.

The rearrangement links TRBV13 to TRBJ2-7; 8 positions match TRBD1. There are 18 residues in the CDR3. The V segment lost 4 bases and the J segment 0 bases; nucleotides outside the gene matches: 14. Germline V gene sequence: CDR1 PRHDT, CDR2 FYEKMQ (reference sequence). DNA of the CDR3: TGTGCCAGCAGCTCAACATCCCTTAGACAGGGGCACTCCTACGAGCAGTACTTC. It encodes CASSSTSLRQGHSYEQYF. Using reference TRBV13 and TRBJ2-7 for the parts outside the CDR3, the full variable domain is AAGVIQSPRHLIKEKRETATLKCYPIPRHDTVYWYQQGPGQDPQFLISFYEKMQSDKGSIPDRFSAQQFSDYHSELNMSSLELGDSALYFCASSSTSLRQGHSYEQYFGPGTRLTVT.

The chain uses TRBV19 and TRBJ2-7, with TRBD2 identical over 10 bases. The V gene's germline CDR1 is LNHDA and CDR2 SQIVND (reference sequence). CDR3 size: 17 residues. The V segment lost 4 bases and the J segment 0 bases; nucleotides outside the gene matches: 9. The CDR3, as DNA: TGTGCCAGTAGTACTAGCGGGAGAAGGCAAGGCTCCTACGAGCAGTACTTC. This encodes CASSTSGRRQGSYEQYF.

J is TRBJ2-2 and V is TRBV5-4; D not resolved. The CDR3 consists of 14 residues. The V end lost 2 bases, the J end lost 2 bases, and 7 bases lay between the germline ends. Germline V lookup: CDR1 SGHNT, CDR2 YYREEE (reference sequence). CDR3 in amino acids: CASSFPRNTGELFF. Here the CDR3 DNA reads TGTGCCAGCAGCTTTCCGAGAAACACCGGGGAGCTGTTTTTT.

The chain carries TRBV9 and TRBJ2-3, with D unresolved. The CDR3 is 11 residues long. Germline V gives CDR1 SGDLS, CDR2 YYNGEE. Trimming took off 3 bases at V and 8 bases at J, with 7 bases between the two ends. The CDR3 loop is CASSGSGTQYF. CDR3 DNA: TGTGCCAGCAGCGGATCGGGTACGCAGTATTTT.

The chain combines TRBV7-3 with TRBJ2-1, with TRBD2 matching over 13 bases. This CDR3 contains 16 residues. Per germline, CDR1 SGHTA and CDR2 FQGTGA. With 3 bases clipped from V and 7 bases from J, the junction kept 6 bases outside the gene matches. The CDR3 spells CASSFRTSGSRNEQFF. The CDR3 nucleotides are TGTGCCAGCAGCTTCCGGACTAGCGGGAGTAGGAATGAGCAGTTCTTC.

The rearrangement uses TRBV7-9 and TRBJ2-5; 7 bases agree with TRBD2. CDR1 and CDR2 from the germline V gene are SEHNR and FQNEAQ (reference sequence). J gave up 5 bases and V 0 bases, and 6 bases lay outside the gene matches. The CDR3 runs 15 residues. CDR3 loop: CASSLAAGVWETQYF. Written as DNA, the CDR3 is TGTGCCAGCAGCTTAGCGGCGGGAGTCTGGGAGACCCAGTACTTC.

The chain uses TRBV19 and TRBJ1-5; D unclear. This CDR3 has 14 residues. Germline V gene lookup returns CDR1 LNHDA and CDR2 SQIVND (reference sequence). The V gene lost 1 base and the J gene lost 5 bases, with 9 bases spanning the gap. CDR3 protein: CASSIVGEYQPQHF. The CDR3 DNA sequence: TGTGCCAGTAGTATAGTTGGAGAGTATCAGCCCCAGCATTTT. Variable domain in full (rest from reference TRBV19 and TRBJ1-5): DGGITQSPKYLFRKEGQNVTLSCEQNLNHDAMYWYRQDPGQGLRLIYYSQIVNDFQKGDIAEGYSVSREKKESFPLTVTSAQKNPTAFYLCASSIVGEYQPQHFGDGTRLSIL.

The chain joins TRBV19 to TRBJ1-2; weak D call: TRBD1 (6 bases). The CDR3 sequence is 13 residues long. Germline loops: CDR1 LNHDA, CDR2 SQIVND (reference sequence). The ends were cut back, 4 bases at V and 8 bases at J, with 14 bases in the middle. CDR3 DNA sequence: TGTGCCAGTAGTAAAACAGGGATATACGGCTACACCTTC. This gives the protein CASSKTGIYGYTF.